One and the same sample provided the 8 T cell receptor beta chains below, sequenced in a study of blood T cell repertoires in COVID-19. The method was immunoSEQ multiplex PCR; TCRdb's version includes in-frame clones alone and lacks a portion of them. The data hold more than 150,000 clones, with about 88% observed a single time. The sequencing sample was made of peripheral blood. These receptors all come from a man in his sixties or seventies with active or convalescent COVID-19.

The rearrangement uses TRBV16 and TRBJ1-5; no clear D. Trimming removed 2 bases at V and 3 bases at J, with 14 bases between. The germline CDR1 and CDR2 sequences are KGHSY and FQNENV. The CDR3 has 16 residues. The CDR3 is CASSQQPAQLNQPQHF. CDR3 DNA: TGTGCCAGCAGCCAACAACCCGCACAGCTCAATCAGCCCCAGCATTTT.

This chain joins TRBV6-6 and TRBJ2-7, with TRBD1 identical over 9 bases. CDR3 length: 15 residues. Germline V lookup: CDR1 MNHNY, CDR2 SVGAGI (reference sequence). The V and J ends lost 5 bases and 5 bases, in that order; junction bases with no gene match: 10. The CDR3 DNA sequence: TGTGCCAGCAGTAAGGCAGGGACAGGGAACCACGAGCAGTACTTC. This sequence encodes CASSKAGTGNHEQYF.

The J gene is TRBJ2-1, the V gene TRBV6-5, with D perhaps TRBD2 (5 bases). The germline gives CDR1 MNHEY, CDR2 SVGAGI. The ends were cut back, 0 bases at V and 7 bases at J, with 10 bases in the middle. This CDR3 has 14 residues. CDR3 DNA: TGTGCCAGCAGTTACTCGCCGGGGTTGAATGAGCAGTTCTTC. Protein sequence: CASSYSPGLNEQFF.

V and J are TRBV30 and TRBJ2-2, with 10 bases identical to TRBD1. Germline CDR1 and CDR2: GTSNPN and SVGIG (reference sequence). The V and J ends lost 3 bases and 4 bases, in that order; junction bases with no gene match: 5. This CDR3 is 15 amino acids long. Here the CDR3 reads CAWRQGQGRTGELFF. CDR3 sequence (DNA): TGTGCCTGGAGACAGGGACAGGGGCGCACCGGGGAGCTGTTTTTT.

This chain joins TRBV28 and TRBJ1-5, with D perhaps TRBD1 (6 bases). There are 15 residues in the CDR3. CDR1 and CDR2 from the germline V gene are MDHEN and SYDVKM. Trimming stripped 2 bases from V and 3 bases from J, with 11 bases between. CDR3 in amino acids: CASSLGGAINQPQHF. The CDR3 DNA is TGTGCCAGCAGTTTAGGGGGGGCCATCAATCAGCCCCAGCATTTT.

The chain is built from TRBV20-1 and TRBJ2-7; TRBD1 matches 8 bases. V lost 3 bases to trimming and J lost 9 bases; unmatched junction nucleotides: 16. The CDR3 contains 15 residues. The germline gives CDR1 DFQATT, CDR2 SNEGSKA (reference sequence). The CDR3 nucleotides read TGCAGTGCTAGTCGACAGGGGCTCACCTACGAGGGGCAGTACTTC. It is translated as CSASRQGLTYEGQYF.

The chain employs TRBV19 and TRBJ1-3, with D perhaps matching TRBD1 (5 bases). V lost 6 bases and J 0 bases, leaving 15 bases between the germline ends. Germline V gives CDR1 LNHDA, CDR2 SQIVND (reference sequence). The CDR3 runs to 16 residues. As DNA, the CDR3 is TGTGCCAGTAGAGGGAACAGGAACCTCTCTGGAAACACCATATATTTT. Its translation is CASRGNRNLSGNTIYF.

The chain combines TRBV5-4 with TRBJ2-5; the match to TRBD2 covers 11 bases. The CDR3 runs to 16 residues. Germline CDR1 and CDR2: SGHNT and YYREEE (reference sequence). With V trimmed by 4 bases and J by 1 base, 6 bases remained unmatched. The CDR3 reads CASSPMLAGGQETQYF. CDR3 nucleotide sequence: TGTGCCAGCAGCCCCATGCTAGCGGGGGGCCAAGAGACCCAGTACTTC. The full variable domain, in which reference TRBV5-4 and TRBJ2-5 provide the parts outside the CDR3, is ETGVTQSPTHLIKTRGQQVTLRCSSQSGHNTVSWYQQALGQGPQFIFQYYREEENGRGNFPPRFSGLQFPNYSSELNVNALELDDSALYLCASSPMLAGGQETQYFGPGTRLLVL.